A single sample gave rise to the 23 T cell receptor beta chains below, sequenced in a study of blood T cell repertoires in COVID-19. Clones were sequenced by immunoSEQ multiplex PCR, and TCRdb holds only the in-frame ones, with some missing. The profile shows over 300,000 clones, about 83% of them singletons. The sample was peripheral blood. The receptors were gathered from a woman aged 45-60 years with acute or convalescent COVID-19.

The CDR3 is CASSLWAGQLDNEQFF. CDR3 bases: TGTGCCAGCAGTTTATGGGCGGGACAGCTGGACAATGAGCAGTTCTTC. The genes are TRBV27 and TRBJ2-1, with D maybe TRBD1 (7 bases). V gave up 1 base and J gave up 5 bases, with 15 bases separating them. This CDR3 comprises 16 residues. In germline, CDR1 is MNHEY, CDR2 SMNVEV (reference sequence).

The V and J genes are TRBV7-9 and TRBJ2-2; TRBD1 is a possible D gene (6 bases). The CDR3 has 14 amino acids. Per germline, CDR1 SEHNR and CDR2 FQNEAQ (reference sequence). With 6 bases removed from V and 5 bases from J, the gap between germline ends came to 13 bases. The DNA of the CDR3 is TGTGCCAGCAGTATACCAGGGGAGACCGGGGAGCTGTTTTTT. This translates into CASSIPGETGELFF.

The chain carries TRBV5-1 and TRBJ1-5; no definite D call. This CDR3 contains 14 residues. CDR1 and CDR2 from the germline V gene are SGHRS and YFSETQ. The V end lost 4 bases, the J end lost 5 bases, and 13 bases lay between the germline ends. The CDR3 reads CASSPIEGDQPQHF. CDR3 nucleotide sequence: TGCGCCAGCAGCCCCATTGAGGGCGATCAGCCCCAGCATTTT.

The CDR3 here is CASRYGRPLRYEQYF. CDR3 bases: TGTGCCAGCCGCTACGGGAGGCCCCTCAGGTACGAGCAGTACTTC. The chain joins TRBV27 to TRBJ2-7, with TRBD2 identical over 7 bases. This CDR3 region has 15 residues. Germline CDR1 reads MNHEY; CDR2 reads SMNVEV (reference sequence). V shed 8 bases, J shed 4 bases, and the junction held 14 bases outside the gene matches.

V usage is TRBV24-1 and J usage is TRBJ2-7; 11 nucleotides match TRBD1. This CDR3 is 15 amino acids long. Germline CDR1 is KGHDR and CDR2 is SFDVKD. V shed 4 bases, J shed 6 bases, and the junction held 7 bases outside the gene matches. The CDR3 nucleotides are TGTGCCACCAGTGACCCGAGGACAGGGGGCGGCGAGCAGTACTTC. Residues: CATSDPRTGGGEQYF.

The gene calls are TRBV28 and TRBJ2-5, with D perhaps matching TRBD2 (6 bases). Trimming pared 2 bases from V and 2 bases from J, leaving 15 bases between. The CDR3 is made up of 16 amino acids. CDR1 is MDHEN, CDR2 SYDVKM, per germline. The CDR3 sequence: CASSLDRDSGQETQYF. In DNA form, the CDR3 reads TGTGCCAGCAGTTTAGACCGTGATAGCGGACAAGAGACCCAGTACTTC.

The chain has TRBV5-8 and TRBJ1-4; D gene unclear. In germline, CDR1 is SGHTS, CDR2 YDEGEE. This CDR3 contains 14 residues. Trimming took 5 bases from V and 2 from J, leaving 10 bases between them. CDR3 amino acids: CASSTYATNEKLFF. The CDR3 region has the DNA TGTGCCAGCAGTACGTACGCGACTAATGAAAAACTGTTTTTT.

The genes are TRBV28 and TRBJ1-6; tentative D call: TRBD1 (6 bases). Germline CDR1 MDHEN, CDR2 SYDVKM. CDR3 length: 15 amino acids. V lost 10 bases and J lost 6, with 19 bases in between. The CDR3 sequence: CANSAAGQANSPLHF. The CDR3 coding sequence is TGTGCCAATTCGGCAGCGGGACAAGCTAATTCACCCCTCCACTTT.

This chain links TRBV11-2 with TRBJ2-3; no clear D gene. V dropped 4 bases and J dropped 2 bases, with 7 bases sitting between them. The CDR3 is made up of 13 amino acids. Germline CDR1 is SGHAT and CDR2 is FQNNGV. The CDR3 loop is CASSSGDTDTQYF. The CDR3 DNA reads TGTGCCAGCAGCTCCGGAGACACAGATACGCAGTATTTT. The full variable domain, in which reference TRBV11-2 and TRBJ2-3 provide the parts outside the CDR3, is EAGVAQSPRYKIIEKRQSVAFWCNPISGHATLYWYQQILGQGPKLLIQFQNNGVVDDSQLPKDRFSAERLKGVDSTLKIQPAKLEDSAVYLCASSSGDTDTQYFGPGTRLTVL.

V and J are TRBV7-9 and TRBJ2-1; 7 bases line up with TRBD2. This CDR3 spans 15 amino acids. Looked up from germline, CDR1 is SEHNR and CDR2 is FQNEAQ (reference sequence). Losses at the gene ends were 5 bases for V and 7 bases for J; bases not matched to a gene: 11. The CDR3 DNA reads TGTGCCAGCAGCGAGGGAGGGGCAGGTGGGAATGAGCAGTTCTTC. Protein: CASSEGGAGGNEQFF.

The genes are TRBV7-9 and TRBJ2-1; no firm D call. Looked up from germline, CDR1 is SEHNR and CDR2 is FQNEAQ (reference sequence). V was shortened by 5 bases and J by 3 bases, with 5 bases between the two germline ends. The CDR3 contains 12 residues. The CDR3 region is CASSVLYNEQFF. CDR3 DNA sequence: TGTGCCAGCAGCGTTCTCTACAATGAGCAGTTCTTC.

This sequence joins TRBV5-1 and TRBJ1-4, with D tentatively TRBD1 (6 bases). The CDR3 consists of 16 residues. V dropped 4 bases and J dropped 2 bases, with 15 bases sitting between them. Germline V CDR1 and CDR2: SGHRS, YFSETQ. CDR3 DNA: TGCGCCAGCAGCCGCCGACCGACAGGTACTAATGAAAAACTGTTTTTT. It translates to CASSRRPTGTNEKLFF.

The chain combines TRBV9 with TRBJ2-2; 13 bases align to TRBD2. There are 18 residues in the CDR3. Per the germline V gene, CDR1 is SGDLS and CDR2 is YYNGEE. Trimming cost V 3 bases and J 4 bases; bases outside gene matches: 9. The CDR3 loop is CASSAFSRTSGGTGELFF. DNA of the CDR3: TGTGCCAGCAGCGCGTTCAGTCGGACTAGCGGGGGCACCGGGGAGCTGTTTTTT.

This chain uses TRBV6-2 or TRBV6-3 with TRBJ2-3; possible D gene TRBD1, 6 bases. Trimming left V 2 bases short and J 3 bases short, with 12 bases between. Germline CDR1 reads MNHEY; CDR2 reads SVGEGT. There are 15 residues in the CDR3. The CDR3 sequence is CASSYLDTGTDTQYF. The CDR3 DNA reads as TGTGCCAGCAGTTACCTCGACACAGGGACAGATACGCAGTATTTT.

The rearrangement uses TRBV7-3 and TRBJ2-6, with D perhaps matching TRBD1 (6 bases). V was pared by 0 bases and J by 3 bases, with 12 bases between. The CDR3 extends over 17 amino acids. Germline V lookup: CDR1 SGHTA, CDR2 FQGTGA. CDR3 nucleotide sequence: TGTGCCAGCAGCTTAACCCAAGGGGGAGATGGGGCCAACGTCCTGACTTTC. Residues: CASSLTQGGDGANVLTF.

This rearrangement joins TRBV18 to TRBJ2-7, with 8 nucleotides matching TRBD2. CDR3 size: 14 residues. Germline lookup yields CDR1 KGHSH and CDR2 LQKENI. Trimming removed 2 bases from V and 2 bases from J; junction bases left unmatched: 2. In DNA, the CDR3 is TGTGCCAGCTCACCAGGTAGCGGGGCCTACGAGCAGTACTTC. Translation gives CASSPGSGAYEQYF.

The CDR3, as DNA: TGTGCCAGTAGTATGACGGCGGGCTCCTACGAGCAGTACTTC. Amino acid sequence: CASSMTAGSYEQYF. The chain has TRBV19 and TRBJ2-7, with TRBD2 as a possible D gene (5 bases). CDR3 length: 14 amino acids. Deletions cut 3 bases from V and 0 bases from J, with 9 bases between. Looked up from germline, CDR1 is LNHDA and CDR2 is SQIVND (reference sequence). Filled out from reference TRBV19 and TRBJ2-7, the complete variable domain reads DGGITQSPKYLFRKEGQNVTLSCEQNLNHDAMYWYRQDPGQGLRLIYYSQIVNDFQKGDIAEGYSVSREKKESFPLTVTSAQKNPTAFYLCASSMTAGSYEQYFGPGTRLTVT.

This chain links TRBV13 with TRBJ2-3, with 9 positions matching TRBD2. There are 17 residues in the CDR3. V lost 1 base to trimming and J lost 4 bases; unmatched junction nucleotides: 9. Germline V lookup: CDR1 PRHDT, CDR2 FYEKMQ (reference sequence). This chain's CDR3 is CASSLESRLAAPDTQYF. For the CDR3, the DNA is TGTGCCAGCAGCTTAGAATCCCGACTAGCGGCACCAGATACGCAGTATTTT.

The rearrangement uses TRBV5-4 and TRBJ2-3; 7 nucleotides align to TRBD2. Germline loops: CDR1 SGHNT, CDR2 YYREEE (reference sequence). V shed 1 base, J shed 6 bases, and the junction held 5 bases outside the gene matches. This CDR3 is 14 amino acids long. CDR3 region: CASSLKSGTDTQYF. Here the CDR3 DNA reads TGTGCCAGCAGCTTGAAAAGCGGGACGGATACGCAGTATTTT.

Only one count was recorded for this clone. The CDR3 DNA reads TGTGCCAAGGGTCTACAGGGGAAGAATAATGGCTACACCTTC. This translates into CAKGLQGKNNGYTF. This chain connects TRBV6-5 to TRBJ1-2; 7 bases align to TRBD1. The junction had 14 bases not matched to a gene; V was cut back by 10 bases and J by 6 bases. Per the germline V gene, CDR1 is MNHEY and CDR2 is SVGAGI. This CDR3 is built from 14 residues.

V is TRBV5-1 and J is TRBJ1-5, with a weak D call TRBD1 (6 bases). Germline assignment: CDR1 SGHRS and CDR2 YFSETQ. CDR3 length equals 15 residues. The V gene lost 0 bases and the J gene lost 6 bases, with 13 bases spanning the gap. The DNA for the CDR3 is TGCGCCAGCAGCTTGGATGCGGGGGCTGGTCAGCCCCAGCATTTT. This codes for CASSLDAGAGQPQHF.

This chain's CDR3 is CASSPSQNGDIQYF. CDR3 coding DNA: TGCGCCAGCAGCCCGAGTCAGAACGGAGACATTCAGTACTTC. This chain links TRBV4-1 with TRBJ2-4, with D uncertain. Trimming cost V 4 bases and J 8 bases, with 15 bases left between them. CDR3 length: 14 amino acids. Germline CDR1 MGHRA, CDR2 YSYEKL.

The V and J genes are TRBV2 and TRBJ2-3; 13 nucleotides agree with TRBD2. Trimming took 7 bases from V and 2 from J; bases not matched to a gene: 12. The CDR3 runs to 18 residues. From germline, CDR1 is SNHLY and CDR2 FYNNEI. For the CDR3, the DNA is TGTGCCAGCATCCGACACGGACTAGCGGGAGCTTACACAGATACGCAGTATTTT. This gives the protein CASIRHGLAGAYTDTQYF.